The clone carrying this TCR beta chain occurred many times. These data belong to a study of cytotoxic CD8 clonotypes in ibrutinib-treated CLL. Assay used: immunoSEQ multiplex PCR; TCRdb lists only in-frame clones, some missing. Of 45,000 to 70,000 clones listed, 50% to 70% are singletons. Sequenced here: PBMCs, sampled after 24 months of ibrutinib treatment. This TCR derives from a human donor with chronic lymphocytic leukemia.

The CDR3 loop is CASSFRTGRFF. CDR3 coding DNA: TGTGCCAGTAGTTTTCGGACAGGGCGTTTCTTT. This sequence joins TRBV19 and TRBJ1-1; 8 nucleotides align to TRBD1. CDR1 is LNHDA, CDR2 SQIVND, per germline (reference sequence). Germline trimming cut 5 bases from V and 13 bases from J; bases unmatched to any gene: 6. This CDR3 comprises 11 residues.